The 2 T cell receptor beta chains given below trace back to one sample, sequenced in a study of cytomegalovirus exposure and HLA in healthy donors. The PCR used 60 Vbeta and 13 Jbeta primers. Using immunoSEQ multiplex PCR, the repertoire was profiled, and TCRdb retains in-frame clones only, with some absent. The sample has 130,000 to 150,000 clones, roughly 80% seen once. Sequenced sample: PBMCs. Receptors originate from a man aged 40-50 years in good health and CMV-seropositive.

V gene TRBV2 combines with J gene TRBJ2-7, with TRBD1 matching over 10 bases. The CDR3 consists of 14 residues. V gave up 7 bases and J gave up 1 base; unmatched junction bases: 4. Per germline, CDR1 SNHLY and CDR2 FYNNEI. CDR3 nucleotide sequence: TGTGCCAGCAAGGGACAGGGGAATTCCTACGAGCAGTACTTC. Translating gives CASKGQGNSYEQYF.

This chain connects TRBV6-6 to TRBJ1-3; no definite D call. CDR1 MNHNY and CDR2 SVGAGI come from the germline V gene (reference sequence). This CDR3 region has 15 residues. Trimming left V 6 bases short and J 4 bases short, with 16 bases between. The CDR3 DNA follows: TGTGCCAGCAGCAGAAGAGGGCAGGACGGAAACACCATATATTTT. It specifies CASSRRGQDGNTIYF.